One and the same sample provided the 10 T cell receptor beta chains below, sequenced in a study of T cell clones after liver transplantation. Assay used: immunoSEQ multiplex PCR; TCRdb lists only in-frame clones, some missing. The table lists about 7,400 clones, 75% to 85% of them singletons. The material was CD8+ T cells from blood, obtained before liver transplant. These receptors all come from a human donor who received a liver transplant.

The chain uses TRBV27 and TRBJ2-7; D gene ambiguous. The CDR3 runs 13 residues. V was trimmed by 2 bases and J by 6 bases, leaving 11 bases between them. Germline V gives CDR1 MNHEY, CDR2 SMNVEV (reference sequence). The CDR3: CASSLSRGAEQYF. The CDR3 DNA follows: TGTGCCAGCAGTTTAAGTAGAGGAGCCGAGCAGTACTTC.

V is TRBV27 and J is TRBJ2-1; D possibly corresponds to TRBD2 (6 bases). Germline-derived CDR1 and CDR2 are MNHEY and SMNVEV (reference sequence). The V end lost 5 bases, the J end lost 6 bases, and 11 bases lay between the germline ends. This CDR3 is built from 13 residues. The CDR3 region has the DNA TGTGCCAGCAGTCTCGGGACTCTCAATGAGCAGTTCTTC. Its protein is CASSLGTLNEQFF.

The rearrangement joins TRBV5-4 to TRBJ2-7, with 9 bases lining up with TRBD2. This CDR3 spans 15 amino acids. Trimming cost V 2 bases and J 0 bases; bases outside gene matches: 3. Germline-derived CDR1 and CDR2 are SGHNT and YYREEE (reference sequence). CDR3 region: CASSFSGGSSYEQYF. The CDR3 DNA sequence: TGTGCCAGCAGCTTCAGCGGGGGGAGCTCCTACGAGCAGTACTTC. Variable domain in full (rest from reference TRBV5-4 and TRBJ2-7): ETGVTQSPTHLIKTRGQQVTLRCSSQSGHNTVSWYQQALGQGPQFIFQYYREEENGRGNFPPRFSGLQFPNYSSELNVNALELDDSALYLCASSFSGGSSYEQYFGPGTRLTVT.

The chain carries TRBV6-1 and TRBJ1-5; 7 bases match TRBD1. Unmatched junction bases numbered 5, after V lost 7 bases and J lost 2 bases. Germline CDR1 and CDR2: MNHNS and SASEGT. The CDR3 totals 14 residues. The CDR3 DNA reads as TGTGCCAGCAACCTTCAGGGGGGCAATCAGCCCCAGCATTTT. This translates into CASNLQGGNQPQHF.

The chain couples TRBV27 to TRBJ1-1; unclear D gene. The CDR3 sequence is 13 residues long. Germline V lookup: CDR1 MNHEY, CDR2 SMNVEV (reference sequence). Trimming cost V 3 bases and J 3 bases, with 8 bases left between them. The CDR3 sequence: CASSLARDTEAFF. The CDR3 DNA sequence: TGTGCCAGCAGTTTGGCGCGGGACACTGAAGCTTTCTTT.

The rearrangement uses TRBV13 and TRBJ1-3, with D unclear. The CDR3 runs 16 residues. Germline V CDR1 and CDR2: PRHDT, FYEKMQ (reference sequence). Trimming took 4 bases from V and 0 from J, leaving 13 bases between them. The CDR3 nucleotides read TGTGCCAGCAGCTACAGCCTCGTACGCTCTGGAAACACCATATATTTT. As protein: CASSYSLVRSGNTIYF.

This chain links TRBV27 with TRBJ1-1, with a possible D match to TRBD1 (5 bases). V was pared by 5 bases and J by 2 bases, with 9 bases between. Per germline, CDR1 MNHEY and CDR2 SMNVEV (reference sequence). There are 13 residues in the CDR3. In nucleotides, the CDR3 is TGTGCCAGCAGTCTAGGACAAAACACTGAAGCTTTCTTT. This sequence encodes CASSLGQNTEAFF.

CDR3 DNA sequence: TGTGCCAGCAGCTCTCGGGAACCGGGACTAGCTAGAGATGAGCAGTTCTTC. Translation gives CASSSREPGLARDEQFF. The chain links TRBV7-9 to TRBJ2-1; 9 nucleotides match TRBD2. The CDR3 consists of 17 residues. V lost 4 bases, J lost 8 bases, and 15 bases stayed unmatched. The germline V gene has CDR1 SEHNR and CDR2 FQNEAQ (reference sequence).

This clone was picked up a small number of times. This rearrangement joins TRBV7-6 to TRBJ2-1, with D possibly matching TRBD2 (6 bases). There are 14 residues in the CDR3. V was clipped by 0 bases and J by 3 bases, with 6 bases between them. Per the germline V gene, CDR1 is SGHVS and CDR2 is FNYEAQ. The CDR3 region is CASSLAGGYNEQFF. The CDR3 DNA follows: TGTGCCAGCAGCTTAGCGGGGGGCTACAATGAGCAGTTCTTC.

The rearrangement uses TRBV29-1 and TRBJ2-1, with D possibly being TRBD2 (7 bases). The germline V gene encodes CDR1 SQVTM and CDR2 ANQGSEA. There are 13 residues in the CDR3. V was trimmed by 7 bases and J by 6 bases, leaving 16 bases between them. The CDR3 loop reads CSGRAGASNEQFF. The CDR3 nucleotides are TGCAGCGGCCGCGCGGGGGCGTCCAATGAGCAGTTCTTC.